This TCR beta chain was documented in a study of blood T cell repertoires in COVID-19. Study summary: The origin of the acute and convalescent COVID-19 samples was the United States, Italy and Spain. In each case, the material was cDNA or gDNA derived from T cells, B-cell-depleted T cells, or PBMCs.

Per the authors' pipeline: Scientists estimated how many nucleated cells there were by amplifying reference gene primers. The protocol was immunoSEQ multiplex PCR, while the TCRdb copy is restricted to in-frame clones and leaves out a portion. Clonal size and the V and J genes are those of that table, whereas D and trimming came from the DNA. The sample carries approximately 110,000 clones, 85% to 90% recorded once. The CDR3 extends over 18 amino acids. CDR1 and CDR2 from the germline V gene are LNHNV and YYDKDF (reference sequence). Trimming shortened V by 5 bases and J by 5 bases, and 25 bases separated the two germline ends.

The rearrangement uses TRBV15 and TRBJ1-5, with a weak D call TRBD1 (6 bases). This TCR came from a woman aged 50 to 60 with acute or convalescent COVID-19. Sequences were obtained from peripheral blood. The CDR3 loop reads CATSFYMNRAAGDQPQHF. The DNA for the CDR3 is TGTGCCACCAGCTTTTACATGAACAGGGCCGCAGGGGATCAGCCCCAGCATTTT. The variable domain in full, with the rest retrieved from reference TRBV15 and TRBJ1-5, is DAMVIQNPRYQVTQFGKPVTLSCSQTLNHNVMYWYQQKSSQAPKLLFHYYDKDFNNEADTPDNFQSRRPNTSFCFLDIRSPGLGDTAMYLCATSFYMNRAAGDQPQHFGDGTRLSIL.